This is a list of T cell receptor beta chains from one sample in a study of post-analysis software for immune sequencing data. TCRdb reprocessed the PCR reads via MiXCR and lists one record per CDR3 protein. The data contain hundreds of thousands of distinct CDR3 sequences, about 39% of them singletons. The sample taken for sequencing was blood. These receptors originate from a girl between 2 and 10 years old with multiple sclerosis. Both conserved end residues are part of each CDR3. Fields, in order: D gene, J gene, V gene, clone size, CDR3 protein, CDR3 DNA. A D gene is named only where the DNA matches it firmly. Part of the rows lack a size; the others show once, few, many or a class for expanded clones.

-,TRBJ2-3,TRBV28,-,CASSPWDTGTDTQYF,TGTGCCAGCAGTCCCTGGGACACGGGCACAGATACGCAGTATTTT
-,TRBJ2-1,TRBV9,few,CASSVGPRGAGYNEQFF,TGTGCCAGCAGCGTAGGACCCCGAGGGGCCGGGTACAATGAGCAGTTCTTC
TRBD1,TRBJ2-5,TRBV5-1,-,CASSSWTGEETQYF,TGCGCCAGCAGCTCCTGGACAGGGGAAGAGACCCAGTACTTC
-,TRBJ2-7,TRBV12-3/TRBV12-4,few,CASSFHLTGTYEQYF,TGTGCCAGCAGCTTCCATCTCACAGGGACCTACGAGCAGTACTTC
-,TRBJ2-7,TRBV5-5,few,CASSPIAGTGPSYEQYF,TGTGCCAGCAGCCCCATCGCGGGGACGGGCCCTTCCTACGAGCAGTACTTC
TRBD1,TRBJ2-3,TRBV12-3/TRBV12-4,-,CASSWTGGYADTQYF,TGTGCCAGCAGTTGGACAGGGGGCTATGCAGATACGCAGTATTTT
TRBD1,TRBJ2-2,TRBV4-1,-,CASSQGKGQATTGELFF,TGCGCCAGCAGCCAAGGAAAAGGACAGGCGACCACCGGGGAGCTGTTTTTT
TRBD2,TRBJ2-7,TRBV20-1,few,CSASVRVTGTSGRNYGQYF,TGCAGTGCTAGCGTACGAGTGACCGGGACTAGCGGGAGGAACTACGGGCAGTACTTC
-,TRBJ1-5,TRBV7-8,few,CASSLRDNSNQPQHF,TGTGCCAGCAGCTTAAGAGATAATAGCAATCAGCCCCAGCATTTT
TRBD1,TRBJ2-3,TRBV29-1,-,CSVAGWDRGTDTQYF,TGCAGCGTTGCTGGGTGGGACAGGGGCACAGATACGCAGTATTTT
-,TRBJ2-5,TRBV20-1,-,CSASRQGRTGGQGAQYF,TGCAGTGCTAGTCGACAGGGAAGGACGGGGGGGCAAGGGGCCCAGTACTTC
-,TRBJ2-7,TRBV6-6,few,CASATSLLSGSYEQYF,TGTGCCAGTGCGACTTCACTCCTCTCGGGCTCCTACGAGCAGTACTTC
-,TRBJ2-2,TRBV6-6,-,CASSYSGGANTGELFF,TGTGCCAGCAGTTACTCGGGCGGGGCGAACACCGGGGAGCTGTTTTTT
-,TRBJ2-7,TRBV15,-,CATSRDWGDFWQYF,TGTGCCACCAGCAGAGATTGGGGGGACTTCTGGCAGTACTTC
-,TRBJ1-5,TRBV19,-,CASRRDSNQPQHF,TGTGCCAGTAGGAGGGATAGCAATCAGCCCCAGCATTTT
-,TRBJ2-3,TRBV7-6,-,CASSPRPGGTDTQYF,TGTGCCAGCAGCCCTCGTCCCGGAGGGACAGATACGCAGTATTTT
-,TRBJ1-2,TRBV12-3/TRBV12-4,many,CASSLVGAQYGYTF,TGTGCCAGCAGTTTAGTTGGGGCCCAATATGGCTACACCTTC
TRBD2,TRBJ2-7,TRBV7-9,-,CASSLARGVAYEQYF,TGTGCCAGCAGCTTAGCGCGGGGGGTGGCTTACGAGCAGTACTTC
TRBD2,TRBJ2-3,TRBV5-1,few,CASSPSGTSLLLRDTQYF,TGCGCCAGCAGCCCCTCCGGGACTAGTCTACTCCTAAGGGATACGCAGTATTTT
TRBD1,TRBJ2-5,TRBV7-9,few,CASSDVQGFETQYF,TGTGCCAGCAGCGATGTACAGGGGTTCGAGACCCAGTACTTC
-,TRBJ1-2,TRBV5-1,few,CASSKYGESDYGYTF,TGCGCCAGCAGCAAATACGGCGAATCTGACTATGGCTACACCTTC
TRBD1,TRBJ2-3,TRBV7-3,few,CASSLNGQGPDTQYF,TGTGCCAGCAGCTTAAATGGACAGGGACCCGATACGCAGTATTTT
-,TRBJ2-1,TRBV4-1,few,CASSQEYSLDNEQFF,TGCGCCAGCAGCCAAGAATATTCGCTTGACAATGAGCAGTTCTTC
-,TRBJ1-1,TRBV5-1,-,CASSLAFPTEAFF,TGCGCCAGCAGCTTGGCCTTTCCCACTGAAGCTTTCTTT
TRBD1,TRBJ1-2,TRBV5-5,-,CASSNPGQGARGYTF,TGTGCCAGCAGCAACCCCGGACAGGGGGCTCGTGGCTACACCTTC
-,TRBJ1-1,TRBV29-1,-,CSARDKNEAFF,TGCAGCGCCCGGGACAAAAATGAAGCTTTCTTT
TRBD1,TRBJ1-2,TRBV13,-,CASSEQGWYGYTF,TGTGCCAGCAGCGAACAGGGGTGGTACGGCTACACCTTC
-,TRBJ2-1,TRBV7-9,-,CASSLVGGGGGLRNEQFF,TGTGCCAGCAGCTTAGTGGGCGGGGGCGGCGGCTTGAGGAACGAGCAGTTCTTC
-,TRBJ2-7,TRBV29-1,-,CSVLYEQYF,TGCAGCGTTCTCTACGAGCAGTACTTC
TRBD2,TRBJ2-7,TRBV12-3/TRBV12-4,few,CASSRQAGSGSAYEQYF,TGTGCCAGCAGCCGCCAGGCGGGTAGCGGGAGCGCCTACGAGCAGTACTTC
TRBD2,TRBJ2-3,TRBV13,few,CASFGRASTDTQYF,TGTGCCAGCTTCGGGAGGGCGAGCACAGATACGCAGTATTTT
TRBD1,TRBJ2-7,TRBV7-9,few,CASNPGTGSYEQYF,TGTGCCAGCAACCCCGGGACAGGGTCCTACGAGCAGTACTTC
TRBD2,TRBJ2-7,TRBV11-2,-,CASRPAREDGHEQYF,TGTGCCAGCAGACCAGCGCGGGAGGATGGCCACGAGCAGTACTTC
TRBD1,TRBJ2-3,TRBV27,-,CAGSLGQGGTDTQYF,TGTGCCGGCAGCTTAGGACAGGGGGGGACAGATACGCAGTATTTT
TRBD2,TRBJ2-5,TRBV12-3/TRBV12-4,few,CASTPTSGVKTQYF,TGTGCCAGCACTCCAACTAGCGGGGTAAAGACCCAGTACTTC
-,TRBJ2-1,TRBV20-1,-,CSADLRDEQFF,TGCAGTGCGGATCTCCGTGATGAGCAGTTCTTC
-,TRBJ2-2,TRBV19,-,CASSILWFNTGELFF,TGTGCCAGTAGTATACTTTGGTTTAACACCGGGGAGCTGTTTTTT